This TCR beta chain was recorded in a study of blood T cell repertoires in COVID-19 (dated by TCRdb to 2019 to 2021). With regard to the full study: The collaborator samples originated in the United States, Italy and Spain and spanned the acute and convalescent phases of COVID-19. Samples came from the ongoing ImmuneRACE study (first 160 participants) plus 1,254 subjects from 6 global collaborators. A de-identified subject ID, COVID-19 status, age in years and sex were almost always included in the sample metadata. The material from the prospective study consisted of cDNA or gDNA derived from T cells, B-cell-depleted T cells, or PBMCs. Deeply sampled blood TCRbeta repertoires from subjects exposed to, actively infected with, or recovered from COVID-19 were included in the dataset. A freely available public database, intended as a resource for researchers studying the immune response to SARS-CoV-2, is where the repertoires were released. Where available, HLA class I and class II types were obtained from metadata supplied by the sample provider rather than from assay-based typing. The study at large found these results: The amount of clinical and demographic metadata varied by source and participant and was provided uncurated.

Deletion took 1 base off V and 0 bases off J, with a span of 12 bases between the germline ends. The CDR3 contains 16 residues, cysteine and phenylalanine counted. The sequence is cut down to CDR3 DNA, 48 bases in frame from base 1. In the germline V gene, CDR1 corresponds to SGHVS and CDR2 to FQNEAQ. Enrolling through a virtual design, the prospective study's participants ranged in age from roughly 18 to 89 years and lived across 24 United States geographic areas. To assign participants to cohorts, the prospective study relied on clinical history that participants themselves reported in a screening survey and a study questionnaire. A participant counted as exposed if, within 2 weeks of entering the study, that participant had been in contact with someone who had a PCR-confirmed or clinician-diagnosed COVID-19 case. Mobile phlebotomists in the prospective study collected whole blood, serum and a nasopharyngeal or oropharyngeal swab from every participant. Participants in the prospective study had the option to provide additional blood draws and questionnaires over a roughly 2-month period. Blood samples from the prospective study were shipped frozen or at room temperature prior to DNA extraction.

Note on this clone: Which antigen it targets is not known. Per-nucleotide qualities are absent, and no much larger clonotype sits a single base away.

TCRbeta CDR3 regions were amplified from genomic DNA by means of the immunoSEQ Assay, a bias-controlled multiplex PCR. The paper's data handling went like this. The number of nucleated cells in each sample was estimated by amplification of reference gene primers within the assay. Sequence reads were collapsed and filtered to measure the absolute abundance of every unique TCRbeta CDR3 rearrangement. For each sample, productive Simpson clonality was calculated by taking the square root of Simpson's diversity index across productive rearrangements. Imported from immuneACCESS, the table was reduced by TCRdb to in-frame sequences with V and J called. These copies leave out some clones; in studies compared against another copy, an unresolved V gene accounts for under half, and the cause of the remainder is not known. The V and J calls and clone size were taken over from that table, and D and trimming were inferred from the DNA. This sample is represented by 210,000 or so clones; roughly four fifths of them were singletons. The ten largest make up 4.8% of the sample.

This clonotype was sampled from a woman aged 45-60 years who had been exposed to COVID-19. The sequenced material came from PBMCs or T cells enriched from blood (not recorded which). The chain couples TRBV7-8 to TRBJ1-1, with a tentative D gene TRBD1 over 5 matching bases. The nucleotide sequence reads as follows: TGTGCCAGCAGCTTAGGATCACGGGGGTTGAACACTGAAGCTTTCTTT. This yields the protein CASSLGSRGLNTEAFF.